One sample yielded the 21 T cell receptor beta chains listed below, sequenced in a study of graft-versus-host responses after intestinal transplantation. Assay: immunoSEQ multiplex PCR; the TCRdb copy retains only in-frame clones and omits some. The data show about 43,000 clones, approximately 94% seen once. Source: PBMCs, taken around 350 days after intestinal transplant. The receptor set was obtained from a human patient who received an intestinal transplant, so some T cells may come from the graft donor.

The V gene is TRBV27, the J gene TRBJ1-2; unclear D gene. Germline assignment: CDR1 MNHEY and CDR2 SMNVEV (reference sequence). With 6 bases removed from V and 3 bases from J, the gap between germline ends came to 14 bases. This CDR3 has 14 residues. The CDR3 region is CASSPEWTDYGYTF. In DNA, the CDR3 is TGTGCCAGCAGCCCCGAATGGACTGACTATGGCTACACCTTC.

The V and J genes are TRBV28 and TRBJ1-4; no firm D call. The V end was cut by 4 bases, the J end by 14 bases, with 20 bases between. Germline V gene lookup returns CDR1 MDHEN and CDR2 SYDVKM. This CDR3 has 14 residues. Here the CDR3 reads CASSSGQRREVLFF. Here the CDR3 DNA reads TGTGCCAGCAGTTCTGGGCAACGACGAGAGGTCCTGTTTTTT. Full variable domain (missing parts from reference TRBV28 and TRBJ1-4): DVKVTQSSRYLVKRTGEKVFLECVQDMDHENMFWYRQDPGLGLRLIYFSYDVKMKEKGDIPEGYSVSREKKERFSLILESASTNQTSMYLCASSSGQRREVLFFGSGTQLSVL.

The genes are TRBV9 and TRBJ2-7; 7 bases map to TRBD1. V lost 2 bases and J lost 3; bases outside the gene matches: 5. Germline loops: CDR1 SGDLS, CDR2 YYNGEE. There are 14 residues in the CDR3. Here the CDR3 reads CASSVSHRGYEQYF. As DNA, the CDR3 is TGTGCCAGCAGCGTGTCACACAGGGGCTACGAGCAGTACTTC.

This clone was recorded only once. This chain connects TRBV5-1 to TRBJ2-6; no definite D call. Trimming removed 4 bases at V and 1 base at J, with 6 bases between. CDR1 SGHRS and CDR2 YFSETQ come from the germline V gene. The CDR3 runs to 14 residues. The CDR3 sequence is CASSLRSGANVLTF. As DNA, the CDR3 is TGCGCCAGCAGCCTAAGATCTGGGGCCAACGTCCTGACTTTC.

The CDR3 sequence is CASSPPGMGTKNIQYF. In DNA, the CDR3 is TGTGCCAGCTCACCACCCGGCATGGGGACCAAAAACATTCAGTACTTC. The chain is built from TRBV18 and TRBJ2-4; no clear D. V was cut by 0 bases and J by 2 bases, with 11 bases left in between. This CDR3 is built from 16 residues. The germline gives CDR1 KGHSH, CDR2 LQKENI.

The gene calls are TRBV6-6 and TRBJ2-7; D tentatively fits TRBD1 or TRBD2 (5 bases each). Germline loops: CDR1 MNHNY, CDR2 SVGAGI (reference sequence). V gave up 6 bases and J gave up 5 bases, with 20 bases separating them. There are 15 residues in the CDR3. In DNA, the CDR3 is TGTGCCAGCAGGCCTAGCCTTTTCAGGGTACACGAGCAGTACTTC. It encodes CASRPSLFRVHEQYF.

CDR3 nucleotide sequence: TGTGCCAGCAGTTTAATAATGGGGGTCGTGACCTACGAGCAGTACTTC. Translated: CASSLIMGVVTYEQYF. The J gene is TRBJ2-7, the V gene TRBV28, with D perhaps TRBD1 or TRBD2 (5 bases each). The CDR3 is 16 amino acids. Germline V CDR1 and CDR2: MDHEN, SYDVKM. Trimming removed 2 bases from V and 2 bases from J, with 16 bases in between.

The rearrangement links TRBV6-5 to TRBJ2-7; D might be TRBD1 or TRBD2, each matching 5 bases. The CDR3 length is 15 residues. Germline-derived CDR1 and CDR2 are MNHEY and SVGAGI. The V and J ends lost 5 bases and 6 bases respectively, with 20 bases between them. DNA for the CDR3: TGTGCCAGCAGTCACGAATATCAAACCGGGGCCGAGCAGTACTTC. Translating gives CASSHEYQTGAEQYF.

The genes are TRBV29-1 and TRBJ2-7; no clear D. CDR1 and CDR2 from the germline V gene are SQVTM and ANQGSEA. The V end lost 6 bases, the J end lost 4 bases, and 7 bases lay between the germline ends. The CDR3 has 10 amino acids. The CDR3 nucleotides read TGCAGCGTCCACGGTTACGAGCAGTACTTC. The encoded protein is CSVHGYEQYF.

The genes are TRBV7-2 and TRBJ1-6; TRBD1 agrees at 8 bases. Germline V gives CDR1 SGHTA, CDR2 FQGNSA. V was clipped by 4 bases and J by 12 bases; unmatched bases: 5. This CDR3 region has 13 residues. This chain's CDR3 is CASSSRGRGPLHF. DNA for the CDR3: TGTGCCAGCAGCTCCAGGGGGCGGGGACCCCTCCACTTT.

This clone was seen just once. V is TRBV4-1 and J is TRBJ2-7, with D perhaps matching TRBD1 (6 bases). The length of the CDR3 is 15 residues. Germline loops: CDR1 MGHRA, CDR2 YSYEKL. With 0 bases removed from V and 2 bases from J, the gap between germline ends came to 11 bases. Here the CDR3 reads CASSQDAGTTYEQYF. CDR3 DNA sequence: TGCGCCAGCAGCCAAGATGCCGGGACAACCTACGAGCAGTACTTC.

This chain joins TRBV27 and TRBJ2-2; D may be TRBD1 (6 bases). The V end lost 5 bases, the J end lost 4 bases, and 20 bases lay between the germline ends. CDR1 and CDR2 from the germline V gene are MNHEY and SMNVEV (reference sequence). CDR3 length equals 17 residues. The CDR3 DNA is TGTGCCAGCAGTCTCACCCACAGGGTTCCGGGCACCGGGGAGCTGTTTTTT. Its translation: CASSLTHRVPGTGELFF.

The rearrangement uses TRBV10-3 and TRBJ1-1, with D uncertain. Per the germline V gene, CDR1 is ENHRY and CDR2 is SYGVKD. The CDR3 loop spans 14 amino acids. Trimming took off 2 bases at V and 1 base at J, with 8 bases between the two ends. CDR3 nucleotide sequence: TGTGCCATCAGTGAGGGTACAGCGAACACTGAAGCTTTCTTT. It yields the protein CAISEGTANTEAFF.

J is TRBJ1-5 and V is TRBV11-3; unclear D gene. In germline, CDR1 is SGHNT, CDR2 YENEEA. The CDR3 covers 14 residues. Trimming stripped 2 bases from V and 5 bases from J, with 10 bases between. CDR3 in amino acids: CASSLRREDQPQHF. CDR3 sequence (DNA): TGTGCCAGCAGCTTAAGGAGGGAGGATCAGCCCCAGCATTTT. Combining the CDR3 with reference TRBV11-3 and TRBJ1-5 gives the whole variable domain EAGVVQSPRYKIIEKKQPVAFWCNPISGHNTLYWYLQNLGQGPELLIRYENEEAVDDSQLPKDRFSAERLKGVDSTLKIQPAELGDSAVYLCASSLRREDQPQHFGDGTRLSIL.

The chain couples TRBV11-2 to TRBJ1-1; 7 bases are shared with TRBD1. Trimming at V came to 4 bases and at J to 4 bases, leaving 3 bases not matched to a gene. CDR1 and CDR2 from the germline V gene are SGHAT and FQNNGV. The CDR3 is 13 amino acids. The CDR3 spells CASSSRQGTEAFF. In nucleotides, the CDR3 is TGTGCCAGCAGCTCTCGACAGGGCACTGAAGCTTTCTTT. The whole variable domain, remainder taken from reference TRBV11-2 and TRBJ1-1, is EAGVAQSPRYKIIEKRQSVAFWCNPISGHATLYWYQQILGQGPKLLIQFQNNGVVDDSQLPKDRFSAERLKGVDSTLKIQPAKLEDSAVYLCASSSRQGTEAFFGQGTRLTVV.

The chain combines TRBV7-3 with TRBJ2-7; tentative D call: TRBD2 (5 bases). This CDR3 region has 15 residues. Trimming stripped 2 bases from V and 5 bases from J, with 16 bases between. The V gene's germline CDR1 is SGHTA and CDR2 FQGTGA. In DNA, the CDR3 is TGTGCCAGCAGCTTAGTCCGGAGGTCTGGGGACGAGCAGTACTTC. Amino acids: CASSLVRRSGDEQYF.

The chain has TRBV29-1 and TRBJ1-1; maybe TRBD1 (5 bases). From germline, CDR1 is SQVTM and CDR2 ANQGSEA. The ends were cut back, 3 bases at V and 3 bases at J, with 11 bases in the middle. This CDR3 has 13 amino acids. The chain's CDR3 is CSVEYRRDTEAFF. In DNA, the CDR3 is TGCAGCGTTGAGTACAGGCGGGACACTGAAGCTTTCTTT. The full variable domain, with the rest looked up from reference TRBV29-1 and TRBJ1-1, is SAVISQKPSRDICQRGTSLTIQCQVDSQVTMMFWYRQQPGQSLTLIATANQGSEATYESGFVIDKFPISRPNLTFSTLTVSNMSPEDSSIYLCSVEYRRDTEAFFGQGTRLTVV.

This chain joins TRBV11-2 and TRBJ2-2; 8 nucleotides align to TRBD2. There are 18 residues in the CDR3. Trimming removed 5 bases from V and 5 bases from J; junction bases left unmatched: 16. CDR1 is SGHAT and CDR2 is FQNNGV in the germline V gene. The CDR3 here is CASSPKTRGGLWTGELFF. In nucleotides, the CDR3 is TGTGCCAGCAGCCCAAAAACACGGGGGGGCCTCTGGACCGGGGAGCTGTTTTTT.

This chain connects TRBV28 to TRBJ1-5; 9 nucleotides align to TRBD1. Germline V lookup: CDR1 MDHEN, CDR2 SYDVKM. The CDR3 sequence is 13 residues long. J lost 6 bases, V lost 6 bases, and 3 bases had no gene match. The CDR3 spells CASSQTGGQPQHF. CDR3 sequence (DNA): TGTGCCAGCAGCCAGACAGGGGGTCAGCCCCAGCATTTT. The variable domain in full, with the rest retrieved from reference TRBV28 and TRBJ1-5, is DVKVTQSSRYLVKRTGEKVFLECVQDMDHENMFWYRQDPGLGLRLIYFSYDVKMKEKGDIPEGYSVSREKKERFSLILESASTNQTSMYLCASSQTGGQPQHFGDGTRLSIL.

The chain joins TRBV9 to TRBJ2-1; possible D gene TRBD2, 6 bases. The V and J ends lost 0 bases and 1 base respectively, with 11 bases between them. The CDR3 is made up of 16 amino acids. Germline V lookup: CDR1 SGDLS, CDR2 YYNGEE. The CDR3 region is CASSVAGTYSYNEQFF. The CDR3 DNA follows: TGTGCCAGCAGCGTAGCTGGGACTTATTCCTACAATGAGCAGTTCTTC.

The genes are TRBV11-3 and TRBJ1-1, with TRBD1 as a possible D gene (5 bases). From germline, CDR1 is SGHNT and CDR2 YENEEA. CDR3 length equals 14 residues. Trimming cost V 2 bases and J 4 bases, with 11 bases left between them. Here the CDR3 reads CASSLNYGATEAFF. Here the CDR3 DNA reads TGTGCCAGCAGCTTAAACTATGGGGCCACTGAAGCTTTCTTT.